This TCR beta chain stems from a study of cytomegalovirus exposure and HLA in healthy donors. Trimming left V 2 bases short and J 3 bases short, with 11 bases between. Germline V lookup: CDR1 SGHAT, CDR2 FQNNGV. CDR3 length: 14 residues. Some clones are missing from TCRdb's copy, which holds only in-frame ones; the method was immunoSEQ multiplex PCR. The data contain 52,000 or so clones, nearly 90% of them singletons. Comment on this clone: Its target is unknown.

Study-wide results and caveats: According to a subsequent analysis, TCR clusters identified in the first cohort showed a tendency to co-occur across the 110 or so validation repertoires. CMV antigen specificity of three CMV-associated chains was confirmed in vitro. Reports showed the classifier diagnosing cytomegalovirus status with high specificity and sensitivity. The majority of TCR sequences were rare, yet some public TCRs appeared in many donors.

The V gene is TRBV11-2, the J gene TRBJ2-7; maybe TRBD2 (5 bases). The clonotype comes from a young woman in good health and CMV-seronegative. What was sequenced was PBMCs. CDR3 bases: TGTGCCAGCAGCTTATCGCCGGGAAGCTACGAGCAGTACTTC. As protein: CASSLSPGSYEQYF.